Below, 8 T cell receptor beta chains from the same sample are listed, as sequenced in a study of post-analysis software for immune sequencing data. Findings of the study overall: TRBV5-6, TRBV5-1 and TRBV20-1 were among a few TRBV segments more frequent in patients than controls.

Prepared libraries of TCR beta cDNA carried unique molecular identifiers. TCRdb ran MiXCR on the PCR reads and lists one entry per CDR3 protein. The data show roughly 670,000 distinct CDR3 sequences, approximately 59% seen once. The antigens these receptors bind are not known. The source material was blood. These receptor sequences come from a girl aged 2-10 years with multiple sclerosis.

The chain uses TRBV27 and TRBJ2-4; maybe TRBD2 (5 bases). CDR1 and CDR2 from the germline V gene are MNHEY and SMNVEV (reference sequence). V was clipped by 1 base and J by 0 bases, with 13 bases between them. The CDR3 consists of 17 residues. CDR3 sequence reads: CASSLYVGEGAKNIQYF. As DNA, the CDR3 is TGTGCCAGCAGTTTATATGTGGGAGAAGGAGCCAAAAACATTCAGTACTTC.

The chain is built from TRBV9 and TRBJ2-5; D is possibly TRBD2 (7 bases). The germline gives CDR1 SGDLS, CDR2 YYNGEE. This CDR3 region has 16 residues. Between the trimmed V and J ends, which lost 0 bases and 11 bases, there was a span of 23 bases. Written as DNA, the CDR3 is TGTGCCAGCAGCGTAGCTGGGGGGGCCTTCTACAATGAGCAGTACTTC. It yields the protein CASSVAGGAFYNEQYF.

The chain combines TRBV20-1 with TRBJ2-1; D is perhaps TRBD2 (6 bases). V lost 6 bases to trimming and J lost 7 bases, with 16 bases between them. Germline V CDR1 and CDR2: DFQATT, SNEGSKA (reference sequence). The CDR3 loop spans 13 amino acids. The CDR3 sequence is CSALEAGRNEQFF. As DNA, the CDR3 is TGCAGTGCGCTGGAGGCGGGAAGAAATGAGCAGTTCTTC.

The V call is TRBV9, the J call TRBJ2-3; D may be TRBD2 (6 bases). Trimming cost V 1 base and J 1 base, with 10 bases left between them. This CDR3 region has 15 residues. Germline lookup yields CDR1 SGDLS and CDR2 YYNGEE. CDR3 sequence: CASSVTGEGTDTQYF. In nucleotides, the CDR3 is TGTGCCAGCAGCGTAACTGGGGAGGGCACAGATACGCAGTATTTT.

This chain joins TRBV20-1 and TRBJ2-7, with 9 nucleotides matching TRBD1. Germline CDR1 and CDR2: DFQATT and SNEGSKA (reference sequence). V gave up 6 bases and J gave up 6 bases; unmatched junction bases: 18. The CDR3 runs to 16 residues. Written as DNA, the CDR3 is TGCAGTGCGCCGGGACAGGGTCTGTTGGTACGGCGCGAGCAGTACTTC. This sequence encodes CSAPGQGLLVRREQYF.

The chain is built from TRBV20-1 and TRBJ2-3; no firm D call. The germline V gene has CDR1 DFQATT and CDR2 SNEGSKA (reference sequence). CDR3 size: 14 residues. V was pared by 3 bases and J by 0 bases, with 10 bases between. The CDR3 bases are TGCAGTGCTAGTCCCCGAACTAGCACAGATACGCAGTATTTT. It yields the protein CSASPRTSTDTQYF.

This clonotype was detected only a few times. The V gene is TRBV6-5, the J gene TRBJ2-7; TRBD1 matches 10 bases. Germline CDR1 and CDR2: MNHEY and SVGAGI. Trimming at V came to 4 bases and at J to 4 bases, leaving 7 bases not matched to a gene. The CDR3 is 15 amino acids. The CDR3 DNA reads as TGTGCCAGCAGTTTTCTGGGACAGGGGATATACGAGCAGTACTTC. This gives the protein CASSFLGQGIYEQYF.

This chain connects TRBV5-6 to TRBJ2-3; D is undetermined. From germline, CDR1 is SGHDT and CDR2 YYEEEE. Trimming stripped 2 bases from V and 4 bases from J, with 14 bases between. The CDR3 is 15 amino acids. CDR3 loop: CASSLRISGADTQYF. DNA of the CDR3: TGTGCCAGCAGCTTACGGATATCTGGGGCAGATACGCAGTATTTT.